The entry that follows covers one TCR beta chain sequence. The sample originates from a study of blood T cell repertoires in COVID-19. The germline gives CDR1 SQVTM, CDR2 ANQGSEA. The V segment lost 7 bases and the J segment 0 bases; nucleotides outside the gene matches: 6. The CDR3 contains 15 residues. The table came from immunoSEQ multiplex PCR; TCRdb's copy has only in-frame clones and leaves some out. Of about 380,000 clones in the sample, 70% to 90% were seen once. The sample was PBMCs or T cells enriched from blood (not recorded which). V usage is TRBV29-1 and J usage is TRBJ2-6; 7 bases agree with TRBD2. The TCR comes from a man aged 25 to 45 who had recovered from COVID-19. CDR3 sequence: CSARAGSSGANVLTF. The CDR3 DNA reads TGCAGCGCCCGAGCGGGATCCTCTGGGGCCAACGTCCTGACTTTC.